Each of the 3 T cell receptor beta chains below was sequenced from the same sample in a study of blood T cell repertoires in COVID-19 (dated by TCRdb to 2018 to 2020). The library was generated by the immunoSEQ multiplex PCR assay. In its TCRdb copy, this immuneACCESS table keeps in-frame sequences only and misses some clones. Where compared with another copy, unresolved V genes explain less than half of these, and the others have no known cause. For this sample the table gives about 170,000 clones, of which 80% to 90% were detected only once. Roughly 2.7% of the sample is held by the ten biggest clonotypes. The source material was peripheral blood. The receptors shown here come from a woman of 80 years or more with COVID-19, enrolled during active disease.

The chain is built from TRBV2 and TRBJ2-1; D is possibly TRBD1 (6 bases). The V gene lost 4 bases and the J gene lost 9 bases, with 13 bases spanning the gap. CDR3 length equals 13 residues. Germline V gives CDR1 SNHLY, CDR2 FYNNEI. CDR3 in DNA: TGTGCCAGCAGTGGAGAACAGGGCATTGAGCAGTTCTTC. This sequence encodes CASSGEQGIEQFF.

The chain has TRBV18 and TRBJ1-1; D possibly corresponds to TRBD1 (6 bases). Trimming removed 4 bases at V and 3 bases at J, with 15 bases between. CDR1 and CDR2 (germline): KGHSH, LQKENI. This CDR3 is 15 amino acids long. CDR3 protein: CASSRSTGLDTEAFF. Here the CDR3 DNA reads TGTGCCAGCTCACGCAGCACAGGGCTGGACACTGAAGCTTTCTTT. The variable domain in full, completed from reference TRBV18 and TRBJ1-1, reads NAGVMQNPRHLVRRRGQEARLRCSPMKGHSHVYWYRQLPEEGLKFMVYLQKENIIDESGMPKERFSAEFPKEGPSILRIQQVVRGDSAAYFCASSRSTGLDTEAFFGQGTRLTVV.

The rearrangement links TRBV11-2 to TRBJ2-1, with 10 positions matching TRBD2. The CDR3 length is 16 residues. The germline V gene has CDR1 SGHAT and CDR2 FQNNGV. The junction had 13 bases not matched to a gene; V was cut back by 5 bases and J by 9 bases. The CDR3 here is CASSPRLAGGQSEQFF. Written as DNA, the CDR3 is TGTGCCAGCAGCCCCCGTTTAGCGGGGGGCCAAAGTGAGCAGTTCTTC.